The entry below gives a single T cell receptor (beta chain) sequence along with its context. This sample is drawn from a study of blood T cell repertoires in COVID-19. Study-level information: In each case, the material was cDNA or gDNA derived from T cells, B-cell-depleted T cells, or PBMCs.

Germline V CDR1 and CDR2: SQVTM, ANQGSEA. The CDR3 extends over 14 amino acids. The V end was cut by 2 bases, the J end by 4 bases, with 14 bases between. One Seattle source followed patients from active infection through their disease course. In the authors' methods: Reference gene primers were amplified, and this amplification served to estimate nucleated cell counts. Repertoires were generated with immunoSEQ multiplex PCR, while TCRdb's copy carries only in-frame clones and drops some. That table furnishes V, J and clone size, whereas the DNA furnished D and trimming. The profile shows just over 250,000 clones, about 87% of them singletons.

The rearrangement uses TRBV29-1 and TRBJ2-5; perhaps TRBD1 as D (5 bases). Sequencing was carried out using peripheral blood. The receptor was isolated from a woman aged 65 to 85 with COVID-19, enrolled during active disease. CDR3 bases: TGCAGCGTTGAAACCCCCAGGGTGGCAGAGACCCAGTACTTC. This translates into CSVETPRVAETQYF.